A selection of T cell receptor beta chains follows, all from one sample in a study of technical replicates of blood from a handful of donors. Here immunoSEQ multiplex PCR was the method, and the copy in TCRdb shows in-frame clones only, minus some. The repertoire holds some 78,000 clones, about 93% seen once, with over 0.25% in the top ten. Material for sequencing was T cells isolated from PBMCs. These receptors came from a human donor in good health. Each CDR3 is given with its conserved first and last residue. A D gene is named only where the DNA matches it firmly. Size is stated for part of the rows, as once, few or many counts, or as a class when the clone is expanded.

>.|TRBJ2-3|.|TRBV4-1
CASSPSPRGGTTDTQYF
TGCGCCAGCAGCCCCTCCCCCCGGGGAGGAACTACAGATACGCAGTATTTT
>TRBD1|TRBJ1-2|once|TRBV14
CASSRAGTGGGYGYTF
TGTGCCAGCAGCCGAGCCGGGACAGGGGGCGGCTATGGCTACACCTTC
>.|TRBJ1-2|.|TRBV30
CAFGGPGGYTF
TGTGCCTTTGGGGGCCCGGGTGGCTACACCTTC
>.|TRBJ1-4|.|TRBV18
CASSPSRGGEKLFF
TGTGCCAGCTCACCATCTCGGGGAGGCGAAAAACTGTTTTTT
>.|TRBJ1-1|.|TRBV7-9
CASSSLKGMNTEAFF
TGTGCCAGCAGCTCGTTGAAGGGGATGAACACTGAAGCTTTCTTT
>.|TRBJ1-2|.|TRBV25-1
CASSDRGRTFGYTF
TGTGCCAGCAGTGACAGGGGAAGAACCTTTGGCTACACCTTC
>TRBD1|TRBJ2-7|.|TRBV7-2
CASRRDRVYEQYF
TGTGCCAGCAGGAGGGACAGGGTTTACGAGCAGTACTTC
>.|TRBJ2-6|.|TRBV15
CATSREGLGANVLTF
TGTGCCACCAGCAGAGAGGGGCTAGGGGCCAACGTCCTGACTTTC
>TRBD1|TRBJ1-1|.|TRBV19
CASSPGQGGALNTEAFF
TGTGCCAGTAGTCCAGGACAGGGAGGGGCGTTGAACACTGAAGCTTTCTTT
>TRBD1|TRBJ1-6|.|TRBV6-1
CASSEGRPGQGVGHF
TGTGCCAGCAGTGAAGGGAGACCGGGACAGGGAGTCGGTCACTTT
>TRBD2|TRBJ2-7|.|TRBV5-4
CASSRTSGRHEQYF
TGTGCCAGCAGCCGCACTAGCGGGAGGCACGAGCAGTACTTC
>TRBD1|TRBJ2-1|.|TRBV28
CASSLGQGIIDNEQFF
TGTGCCAGCAGTTTAGGACAGGGGATCATCGACAATGAGCAGTTCTTC
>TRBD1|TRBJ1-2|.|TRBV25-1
CASSETGTGGWGYTF
TGTGCCAGCAGTGAAACCGGGACAGGGGGCTGGGGCTACACCTTC
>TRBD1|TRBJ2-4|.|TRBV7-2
CASSGRTGGFSVRNIQYF
TGTGCCAGCAGCGGCAGGACAGGGGGCTTTTCGGTTAGGAACATTCAGTACTTC
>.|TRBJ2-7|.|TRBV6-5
CASSEIAVQYF
TGTGCCAGCAGTGAGATTGCGGTGCAGTACTTC
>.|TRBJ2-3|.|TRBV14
CASRRQITDTQYF
TGTGCCAGCAGGAGACAGATCACAGATACGCAGTATTTT
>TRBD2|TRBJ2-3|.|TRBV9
CASSSPGLAEQDTQYF
TGTGCCAGCAGTTCCCCTGGACTAGCGGAACAAGATACGCAGTATTTT
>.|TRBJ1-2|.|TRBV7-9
CASSLSGQGIGYTF
TGTGCCAGCAGTCTTAGCGGGCAGGGGATTGGCTACACCTTC
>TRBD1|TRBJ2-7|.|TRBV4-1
CASSQGGGGSEEQYF
TGCGCCAGCAGCCAAGGAGGGGGCGGGTCGGAAGAGCAGTACTTC
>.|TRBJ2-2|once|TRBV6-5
CASSYHGLGGELFF
TGTGCCAGCAGTTATCACGGACTTGGCGGGGAGCTGTTTTTT
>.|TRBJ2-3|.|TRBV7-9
CASRFGKRGTDTQYF
TGTGCCAGCAGGTTTGGTAAGAGGGGCACAGATACGCAGTATTTT
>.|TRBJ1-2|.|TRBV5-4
CASSQTGSGSGYTF
TGTGCCAGCAGCCAAACAGGTTCTGGTAGTGGCTACACCTTC
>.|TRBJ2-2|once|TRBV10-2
CASRAIAYTGELFF
TGCGCCAGCAGGGCTATAGCGTACACCGGGGAGCTGTTTTTT
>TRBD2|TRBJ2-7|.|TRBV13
CASSLGRGGPYEQYF
TGTGCCAGCAGCTTAGGGCGGGGGGGCCCCTACGAGCAGTACTTC
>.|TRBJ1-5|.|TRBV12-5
CASGLGDTFSEGNQPQHF
TGTGCTAGTGGTTTAGGGGACACGTTCTCGGAAGGCAATCAGCCCCAGCATTTT
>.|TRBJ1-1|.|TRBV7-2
CASSLVQDTLEAFF
TGTGCCAGCAGCTTAGTCCAGGACACACTTGAAGCTTTCTTT
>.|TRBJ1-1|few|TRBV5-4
CASSLTGSTEAFF
TGTGCCAGCAGCTTGACAGGGTCGACTGAAGCTTTCTTT
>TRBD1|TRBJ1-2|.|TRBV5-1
CASSLEQGAGGYTF
TGCGCCAGCAGCCTAGAACAGGGGGCTGGTGGCTACACCTTC
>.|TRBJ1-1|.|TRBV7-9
CASSLQGNTEAFF
TGTGCCAGCAGCTTACAGGGAAACACTGAAGCTTTCTTT
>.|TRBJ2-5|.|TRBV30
CAWASKTPETQYF
TGTGCCTGGGCTAGTAAGACCCCAGAGACCCAGTACTTC